Listed here is a single T cell receptor beta chain. Sequencing used immunoSEQ multiplex PCR; TCRdb keeps in-frame clones, though not all of them. This sample has about 32,000 clones, with 91% found just once. J lost 1 base, V lost 5 bases, and 1 base had no gene match. CDR3 length equals 15 residues. Germline CDR1 and CDR2: SGHAT and FQDESV (reference sequence). This sample was taken from a study of T cell changes during pregnancy in multiple sclerosis. The clonotype was recovered from a female donor in good health, enrolled as a control in a pregnancy study. The gene calls are TRBV11-1 and TRBJ2-1, with TRBD2 matching over 11 bases. The specimen was CD8+ T cells from peripheral blood mononuclear cells, collected in the second trimester of pregnancy. This chain's CDR3 is CASSRLAGSYNEQFF. The CDR3 nucleotides are TGTGCCAGCAGCAGACTAGCGGGGTCCTACAATGAGCAGTTCTTC. Complete variable domain (other parts from reference TRBV11-1 and TRBJ2-1): EAEVAQSPRYKITEKSQAVAFWCDPISGHATLYWYRQILGQGPELLVQFQDESVVDDSQLPKDRFSAERLKGVDSTLKIQPAELGDSAMYLCASSRLAGSYNEQFFGPGTRLTVL.